The clone carrying this T cell receptor beta chain was seen once. V was pared by 0 bases and J by 2 bases, with 5 bases between. The CDR3 covers 13 residues. The V gene's germline CDR1 is LGHNA and CDR2 YNFKEQ. This sample was included in a study of Ad26.COV2.S vaccination and SARS-CoV-2 variants. Sequenced by immunoSEQ multiplex PCR; TCRdb stores in-frame clones only, minus some. The sample contains some 180,000 clones, 70% to 90% of which appear only once. The rearrangement uses TRBV4-2 and TRBJ2-7; D is undetermined. Here the sequenced sample was peripheral blood, taken after recovery from COVID-19. The origin of this receptor is a human donor who had recovered from COVID-19. The CDR3 DNA reads TGTGCCAGCAGCCAAGATGGGGCCTACGAGCAGTACTTC. This codes for CASSQDGAYEQYF.